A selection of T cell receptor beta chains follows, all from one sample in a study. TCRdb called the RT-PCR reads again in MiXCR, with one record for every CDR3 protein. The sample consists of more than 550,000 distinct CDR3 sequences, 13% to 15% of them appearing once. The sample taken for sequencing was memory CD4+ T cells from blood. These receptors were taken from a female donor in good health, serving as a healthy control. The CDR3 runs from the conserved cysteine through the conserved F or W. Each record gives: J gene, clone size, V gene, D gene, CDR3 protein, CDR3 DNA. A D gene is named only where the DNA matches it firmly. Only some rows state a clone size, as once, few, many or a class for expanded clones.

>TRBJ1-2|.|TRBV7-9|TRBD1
CASSEGTGNGYTF
TGTGCCAGCAGCGAAGGGACAGGGAATGGCTACACCTTC
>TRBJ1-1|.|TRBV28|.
CASRRTESEAFF
TGTGCCAGCAGGCGGACAGAGTCTGAAGCTTTCTTT
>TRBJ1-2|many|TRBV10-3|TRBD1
CAISDPTGVGGYTF
TGTGCCATCAGTGATCCGACAGGGGTAGGCGGCTACACCTTC
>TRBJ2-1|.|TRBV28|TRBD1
CASSKGAGTGNEQFF
TGTGCCAGCAGCAAGGGGGCAGGGACGGGTAATGAGCAGTTCTTC
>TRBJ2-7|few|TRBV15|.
CATSRLGKKEQYF
TGTGCCACCAGCAGGCTGGGTAAGAAAGAGCAGTACTTC
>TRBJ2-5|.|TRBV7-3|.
CASSPGGPRRETQYF
TGTGCCAGCAGCCCCGGGGGCCCCCGGCGGGAGACCCAGTACTTC
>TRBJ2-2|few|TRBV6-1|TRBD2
CASSALRGAYTGELFF
TGTGCCAGCAGTGCTTTGCGGGGGGCCTACACCGGGGAGCTGTTTTTT
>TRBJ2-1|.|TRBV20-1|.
CSARSPLGAASHNEQFF
TGCAGTGCTAGATCCCCGCTTGGGGCAGCCTCCCACAATGAGCAGTTCTTC
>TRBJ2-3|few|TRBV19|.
CASSASTKTRPSTDTQYF
TGTGCCAGTAGTGCCAGTACCAAGACTAGACCTAGCACAGATACGCAGTATTTT
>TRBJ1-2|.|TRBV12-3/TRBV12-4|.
CASRSSGSNYGYTF
TGTGCCAGCAGGTCGTCAGGGAGCAACTATGGCTACACCTTC
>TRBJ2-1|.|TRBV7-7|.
CASSLGTGEVGEQFF
TGTGCCAGCAGCTTAGGAACGGGAGAAGTTGGGGAGCAGTTCTTC
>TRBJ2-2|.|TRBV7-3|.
CASSLRLESGELFF
TGTGCCAGCAGCTTAAGGTTGGAGTCCGGGGAGCTGTTTTTT
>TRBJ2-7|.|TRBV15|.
CATSKGSYEQYF
TGTGCCACCAGCAAAGGCAGCTACGAGCAGTACTTC
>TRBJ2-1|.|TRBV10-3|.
CAISQAPGESSYNEQFF
TGTGCCATCAGTCAGGCGCCGGGAGAGAGTTCCTACAATGAGCAGTTCTTC
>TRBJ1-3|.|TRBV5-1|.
CASSLDGQGNTIYF
TGCGCCAGCAGCCTGGACGGCCAAGGAAACACCATATATTTT
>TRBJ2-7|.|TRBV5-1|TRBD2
CASSLSVGLAGGHEQYF
TGCGCCAGCAGCTTGTCAGTCGGACTAGCGGGAGGGCACGAGCAGTACTTC
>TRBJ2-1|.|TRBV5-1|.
CASSPQQGGYNEQFF
TGCGCCAGCAGCCCGCAACAGGGAGGGTACAATGAGCAGTTCTTC
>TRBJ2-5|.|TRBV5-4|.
CASSLGAAETQYF
TGTGCCAGCAGCTTGGGGGCAGCGGAGACCCAGTACTTC
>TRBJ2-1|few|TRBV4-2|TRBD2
CASNPALAGGRDEQFF
TGTGCCAGCAACCCTGCCCTAGCGGGAGGGCGGGATGAGCAGTTCTTC
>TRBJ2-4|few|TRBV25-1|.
CASSPRDITKNIQYF
TGTGCCAGCAGTCCAAGGGACATAACCAAAAACATTCAGTACTTC
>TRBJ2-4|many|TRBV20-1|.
CSAPRPGIGDIQYF
TGCAGTGCCCCGAGGCCCGGGATAGGGGACATTCAGTACTTC
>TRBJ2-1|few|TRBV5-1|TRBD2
CASSFGGLAGEMTQFF
TGCGCCAGCAGCTTCGGGGGACTAGCGGGAGAGATGACGCAGTTCTTC
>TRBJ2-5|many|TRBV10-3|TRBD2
CAISETSGKKTQYF
TGTGCCATCAGCGAGACTAGCGGGAAAAAGACCCAGTACTTC
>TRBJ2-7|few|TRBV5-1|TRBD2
CASSGTSGMLAEQYF
TGCGCCAGCAGCGGGACTAGCGGGATGTTGGCCGAGCAGTACTTC
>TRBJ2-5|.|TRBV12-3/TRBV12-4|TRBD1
CASTTGTGAQETQYF
TGTGCCAGCACCACTGGGACAGGGGCCCAAGAGACCCAGTACTTC
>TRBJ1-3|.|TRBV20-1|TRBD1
CSAPERTGAGNTIYF
TGCAGCGCCCCCGAACGGACAGGGGCTGGAAACACCATATATTTT
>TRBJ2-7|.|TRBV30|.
CAYSYNEQYF
TGTGCCTATTCCTACAATGAGCAGTACTTC
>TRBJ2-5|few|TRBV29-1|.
CSVEVIVQETQYF
TGCAGCGTTGAAGTTATAGTCCAAGAGACCCAGTACTTC
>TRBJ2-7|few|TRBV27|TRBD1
CASRDRGGHEQYF
TGTGCCAGCAGAGACAGGGGGGGGCACGAGCAGTACTTC
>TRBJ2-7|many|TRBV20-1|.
CSARGRLRERREQYF
TGCAGTGCTAGAGGCCGACTCCGGGAGCGGAGGGAGCAGTACTTC
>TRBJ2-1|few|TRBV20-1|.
CSASRDSYSYNEQFF
TGCAGTGCTAGCCGGGACTCCTACTCCTACAATGAGCAGTTCTTC
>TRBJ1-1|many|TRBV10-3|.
CAISNGGAGDTEAFF
TGTGCCATCAGTAACGGCGGGGCGGGCGACACTGAAGCTTTCTTT
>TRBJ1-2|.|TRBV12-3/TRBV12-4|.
CASTPREHGLPLNYGYTF
TGTGCCAGCACACCTCGGGAACACGGCCTCCCCCTGAACTATGGCTACACCTTC
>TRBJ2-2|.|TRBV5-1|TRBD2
CASSFLAGTNTGELFF
TGCGCCAGCAGCTTCCTAGCGGGGACGAACACCGGGGAGCTGTTTTTT
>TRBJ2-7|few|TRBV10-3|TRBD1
CAISESGTGGSSYEHF
TGTGCCATCAGTGAATCCGGGACAGGGGGGAGCTCCTACGAGCACTTC
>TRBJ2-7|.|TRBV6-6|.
CASGQYEQYF
TGTGCCAGCGGGCAATACGAGCAGTACTTC
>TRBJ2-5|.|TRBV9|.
CASSPRRAGLQETQYF
TGTGCCAGCAGCCCTCGGAGAGCAGGGCTCCAAGAGACCCAGTACTTC
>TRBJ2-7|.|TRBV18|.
CASSPRKDEQYF
TGTGCCAGCTCACCACGAAAGGACGAGCAGTACTTC
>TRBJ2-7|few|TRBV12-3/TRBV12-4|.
CASSLERASYKQYF
TGTGCCAGCAGTTTAGAGCGTGCCTCCTACAAGCAGTACTTC
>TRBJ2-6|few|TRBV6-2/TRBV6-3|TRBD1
CASSSYRTGLAGANVLTF
TGTGCCAGCAGTTCCTATCGGACAGGGTTAGCTGGGGCCAACGTCCTGACTTTC